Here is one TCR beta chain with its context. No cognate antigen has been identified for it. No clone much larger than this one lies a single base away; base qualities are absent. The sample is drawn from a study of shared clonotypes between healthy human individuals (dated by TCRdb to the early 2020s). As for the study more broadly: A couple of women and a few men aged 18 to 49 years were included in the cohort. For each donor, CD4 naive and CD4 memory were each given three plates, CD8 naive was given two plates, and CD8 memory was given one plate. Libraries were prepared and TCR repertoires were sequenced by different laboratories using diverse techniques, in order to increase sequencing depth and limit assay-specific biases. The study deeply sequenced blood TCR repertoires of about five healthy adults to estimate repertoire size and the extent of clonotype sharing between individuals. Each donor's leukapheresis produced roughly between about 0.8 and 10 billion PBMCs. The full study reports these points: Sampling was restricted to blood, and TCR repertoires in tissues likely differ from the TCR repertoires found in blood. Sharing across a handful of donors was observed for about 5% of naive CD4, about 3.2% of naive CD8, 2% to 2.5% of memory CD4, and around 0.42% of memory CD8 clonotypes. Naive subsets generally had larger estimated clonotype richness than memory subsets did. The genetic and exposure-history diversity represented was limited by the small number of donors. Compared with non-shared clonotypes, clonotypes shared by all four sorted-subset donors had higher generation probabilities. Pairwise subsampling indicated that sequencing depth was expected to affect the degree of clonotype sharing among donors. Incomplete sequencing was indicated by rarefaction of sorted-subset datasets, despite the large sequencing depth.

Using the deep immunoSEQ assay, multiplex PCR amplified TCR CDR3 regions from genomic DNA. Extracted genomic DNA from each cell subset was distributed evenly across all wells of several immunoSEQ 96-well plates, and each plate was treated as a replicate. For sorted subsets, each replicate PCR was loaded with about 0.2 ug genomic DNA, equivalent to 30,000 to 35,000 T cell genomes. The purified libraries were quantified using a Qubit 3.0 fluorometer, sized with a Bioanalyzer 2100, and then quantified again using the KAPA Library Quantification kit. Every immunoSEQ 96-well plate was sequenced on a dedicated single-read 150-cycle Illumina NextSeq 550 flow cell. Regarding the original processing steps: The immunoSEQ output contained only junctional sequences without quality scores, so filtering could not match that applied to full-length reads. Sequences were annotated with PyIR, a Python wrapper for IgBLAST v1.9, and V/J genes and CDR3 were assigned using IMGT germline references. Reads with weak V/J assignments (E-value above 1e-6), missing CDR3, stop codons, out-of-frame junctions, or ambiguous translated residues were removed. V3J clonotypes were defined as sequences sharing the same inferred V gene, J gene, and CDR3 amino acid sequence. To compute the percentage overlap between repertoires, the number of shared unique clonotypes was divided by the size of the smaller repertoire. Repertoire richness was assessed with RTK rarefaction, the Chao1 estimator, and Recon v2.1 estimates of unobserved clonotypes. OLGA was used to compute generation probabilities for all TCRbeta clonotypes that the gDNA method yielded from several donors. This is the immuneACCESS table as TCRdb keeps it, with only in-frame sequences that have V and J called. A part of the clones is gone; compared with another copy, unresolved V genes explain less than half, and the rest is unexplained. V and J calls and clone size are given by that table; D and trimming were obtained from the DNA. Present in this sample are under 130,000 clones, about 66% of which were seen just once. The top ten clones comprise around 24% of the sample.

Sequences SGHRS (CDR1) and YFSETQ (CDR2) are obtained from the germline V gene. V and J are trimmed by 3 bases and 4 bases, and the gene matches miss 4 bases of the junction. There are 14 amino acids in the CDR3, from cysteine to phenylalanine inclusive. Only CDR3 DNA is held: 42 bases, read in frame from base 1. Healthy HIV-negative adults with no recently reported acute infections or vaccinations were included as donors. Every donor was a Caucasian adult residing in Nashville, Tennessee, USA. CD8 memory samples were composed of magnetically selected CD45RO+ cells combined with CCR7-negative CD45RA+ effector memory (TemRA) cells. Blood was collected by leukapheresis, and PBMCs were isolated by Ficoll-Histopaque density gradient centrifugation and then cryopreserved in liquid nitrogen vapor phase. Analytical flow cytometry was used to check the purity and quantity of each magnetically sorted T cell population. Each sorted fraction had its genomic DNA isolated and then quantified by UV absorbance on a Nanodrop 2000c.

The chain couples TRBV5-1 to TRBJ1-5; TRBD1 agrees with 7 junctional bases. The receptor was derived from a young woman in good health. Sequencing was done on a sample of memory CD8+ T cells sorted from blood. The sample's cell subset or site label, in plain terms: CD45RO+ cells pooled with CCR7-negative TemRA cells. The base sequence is TGCGCCAGCAGCTCCGGGACAGAGAATCAGCCCCAGCATTTT. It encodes CASSSGTENQPQHF.